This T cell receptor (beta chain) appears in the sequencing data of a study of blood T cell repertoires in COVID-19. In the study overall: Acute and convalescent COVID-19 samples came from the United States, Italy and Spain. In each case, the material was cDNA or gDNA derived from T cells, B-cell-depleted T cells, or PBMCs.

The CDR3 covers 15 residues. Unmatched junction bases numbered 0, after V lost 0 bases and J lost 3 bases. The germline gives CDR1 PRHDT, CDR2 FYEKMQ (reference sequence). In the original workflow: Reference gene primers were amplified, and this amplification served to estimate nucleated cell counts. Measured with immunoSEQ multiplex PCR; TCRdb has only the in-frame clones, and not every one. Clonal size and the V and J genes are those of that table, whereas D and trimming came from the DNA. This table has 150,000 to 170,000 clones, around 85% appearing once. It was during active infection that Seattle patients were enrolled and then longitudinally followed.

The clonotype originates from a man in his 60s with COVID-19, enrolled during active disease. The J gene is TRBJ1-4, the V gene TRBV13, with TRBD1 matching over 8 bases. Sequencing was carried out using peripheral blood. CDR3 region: CASSLGDRANEKLFF. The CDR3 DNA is TGTGCCAGCAGCTTAGGGGACAGGGCTAATGAAAAACTGTTTTTT.